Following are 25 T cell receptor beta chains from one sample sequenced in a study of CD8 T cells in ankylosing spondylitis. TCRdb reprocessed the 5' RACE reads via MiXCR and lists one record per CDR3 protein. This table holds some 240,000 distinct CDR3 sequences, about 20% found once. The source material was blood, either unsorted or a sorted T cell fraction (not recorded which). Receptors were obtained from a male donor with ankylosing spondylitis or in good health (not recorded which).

CDR3 region: CASSFLGGESYEQYF. The CDR3 DNA is TGTGCCAGCAGTTTTCTGGGGGGCGAATCCTACGAGCAGTACTTC. V usage is TRBV27 and J usage is TRBJ2-7; D tentatively reads TRBD1 or TRBD2 (6 bases each). V lost 3 bases, J lost 1 base, and 13 bases lay in between. Germline V gene sequence: CDR1 MNHEY, CDR2 SMNVEV (reference sequence). The CDR3 totals 15 residues.

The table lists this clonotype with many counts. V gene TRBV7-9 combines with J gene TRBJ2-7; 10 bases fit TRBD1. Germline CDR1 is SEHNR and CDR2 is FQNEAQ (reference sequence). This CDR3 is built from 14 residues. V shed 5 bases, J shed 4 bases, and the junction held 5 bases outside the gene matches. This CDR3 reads CASSPPGQGYEQYF. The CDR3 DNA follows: TGTGCCAGCAGCCCCCCGGGACAGGGGTACGAGCAGTACTTC.

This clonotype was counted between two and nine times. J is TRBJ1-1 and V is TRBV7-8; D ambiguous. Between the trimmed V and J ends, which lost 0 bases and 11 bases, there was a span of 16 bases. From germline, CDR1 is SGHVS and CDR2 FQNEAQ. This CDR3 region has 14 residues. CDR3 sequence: CASSLASFGELAFF. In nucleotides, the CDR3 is TGTGCCAGCAGCTTAGCCAGTTTCGGAGAGCTGGCTTTCTTT.

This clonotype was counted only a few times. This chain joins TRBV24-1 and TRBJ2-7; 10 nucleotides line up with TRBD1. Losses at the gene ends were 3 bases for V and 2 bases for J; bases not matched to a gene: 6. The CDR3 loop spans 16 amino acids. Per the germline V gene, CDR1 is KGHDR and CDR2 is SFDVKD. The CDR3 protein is CATSDPGTGAPYEQYF. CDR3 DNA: TGTGCCACCAGTGATCCCGGGACAGGGGCTCCCTACGAGCAGTACTTC.

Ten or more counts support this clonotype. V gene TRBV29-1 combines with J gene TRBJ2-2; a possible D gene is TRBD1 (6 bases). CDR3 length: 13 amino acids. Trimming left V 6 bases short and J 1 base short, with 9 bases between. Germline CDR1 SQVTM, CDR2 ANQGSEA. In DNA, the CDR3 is TGCAGCGTCGAGGGGGTGAACACCGGGGAGCTGTTTTTT. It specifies CSVEGVNTGELFF.

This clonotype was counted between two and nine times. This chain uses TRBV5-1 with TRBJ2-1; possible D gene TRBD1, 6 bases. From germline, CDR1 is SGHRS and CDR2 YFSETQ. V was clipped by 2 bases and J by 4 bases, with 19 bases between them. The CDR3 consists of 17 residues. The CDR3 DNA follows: TGCGCCAGCAGCTTATTTCCCCGGGACACCAATTACAATGAGCAGTTCTTC. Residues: CASSLFPRDTNYNEQFF.

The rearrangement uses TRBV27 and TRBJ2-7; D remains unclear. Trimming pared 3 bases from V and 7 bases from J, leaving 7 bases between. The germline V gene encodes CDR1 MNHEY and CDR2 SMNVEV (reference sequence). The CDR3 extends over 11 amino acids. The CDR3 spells CASSFLSEQYF. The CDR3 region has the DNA TGTGCCAGCAGTTTCTTGTCGGAGCAGTACTTC.

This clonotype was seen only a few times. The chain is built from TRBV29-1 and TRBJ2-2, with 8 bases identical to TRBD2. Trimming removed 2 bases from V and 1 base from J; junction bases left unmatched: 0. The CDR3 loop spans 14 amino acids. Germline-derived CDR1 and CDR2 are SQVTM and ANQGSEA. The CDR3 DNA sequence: TGCAGCGTTGAAACTAGCGGGAACACCGGGGAGCTGTTTTTT. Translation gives CSVETSGNTGELFF.

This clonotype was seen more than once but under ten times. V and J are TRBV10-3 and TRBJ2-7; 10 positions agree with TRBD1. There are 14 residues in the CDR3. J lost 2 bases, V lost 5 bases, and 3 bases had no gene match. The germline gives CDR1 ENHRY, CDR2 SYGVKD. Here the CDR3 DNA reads TGTGCCATCAGTTGGGACAGGGGTCCCTACGAGCAGTACTTC. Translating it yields CAISWDRGPYEQYF.

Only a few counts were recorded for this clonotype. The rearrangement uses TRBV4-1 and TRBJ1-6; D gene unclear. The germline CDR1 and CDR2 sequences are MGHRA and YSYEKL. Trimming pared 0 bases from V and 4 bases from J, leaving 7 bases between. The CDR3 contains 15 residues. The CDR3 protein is CASSQEVAYNSPLHF. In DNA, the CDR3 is TGCGCCAGCAGCCAAGAGGTAGCTTATAATTCACCCCTCCACTTT.

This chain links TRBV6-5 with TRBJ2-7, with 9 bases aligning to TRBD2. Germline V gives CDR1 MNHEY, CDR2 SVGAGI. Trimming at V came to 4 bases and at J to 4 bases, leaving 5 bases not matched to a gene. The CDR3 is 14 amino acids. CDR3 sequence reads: CASSSGLALYEQYF. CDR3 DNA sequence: TGTGCCAGCAGTTCCGGACTAGCGTTGTACGAGCAGTACTTC.

In nucleotides, the CDR3 is TGTGCCAGCAGTGAGGAGGTCGTCTACAATGAGCAGTTCTTC. Residues: CASSEEVVYNEQFF. The chain combines TRBV2 with TRBJ2-1, with a possible D match to TRBD2 (5 bases). V dropped 3 bases and J dropped 3 bases, with 9 bases sitting between them. CDR1 and CDR2 (germline): SNHLY, FYNNEI. CDR3 size: 14 residues.

In DNA, the CDR3 is TGTGCCAGCACCGTGACTAGCGGGTTCACCGGGGAGCTGTTTTTT. It is translated as CASTVTSGFTGELFF. V is TRBV12-3 or TRBV12-4 and J is TRBJ2-2; 10 bases align to TRBD2. CDR3 length: 15 amino acids. The trim removed 7 bases at V and 4 bases at J, leaving 6 bases unmatched.

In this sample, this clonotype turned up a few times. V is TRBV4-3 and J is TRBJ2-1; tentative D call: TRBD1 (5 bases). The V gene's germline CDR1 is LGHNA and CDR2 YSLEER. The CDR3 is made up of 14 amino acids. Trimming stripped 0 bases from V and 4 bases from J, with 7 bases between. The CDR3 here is CASSQDRVYNEQFF. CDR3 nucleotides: TGCGCCAGCAGCCAAGACAGGGTTTACAATGAGCAGTTCTTC.

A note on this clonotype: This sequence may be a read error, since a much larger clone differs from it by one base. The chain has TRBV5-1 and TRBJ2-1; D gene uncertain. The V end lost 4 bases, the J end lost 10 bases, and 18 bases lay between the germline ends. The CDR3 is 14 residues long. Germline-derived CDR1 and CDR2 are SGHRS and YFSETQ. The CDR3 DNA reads TGCGCCAGCAGCCCGCCGGGCGAGGTCGAGGAGCAGTTCTTC. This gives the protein CASSPPGEVEEQFF.

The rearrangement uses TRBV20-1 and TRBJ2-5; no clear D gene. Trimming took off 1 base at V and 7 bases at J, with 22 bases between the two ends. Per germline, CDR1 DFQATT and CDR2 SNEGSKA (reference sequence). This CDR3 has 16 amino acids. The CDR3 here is CSARGTFAAASRTQYF. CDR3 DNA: TGCAGTGCTAGAGGGACCTTTGCCGCCGCCTCAAGGACCCAGTACTTC.

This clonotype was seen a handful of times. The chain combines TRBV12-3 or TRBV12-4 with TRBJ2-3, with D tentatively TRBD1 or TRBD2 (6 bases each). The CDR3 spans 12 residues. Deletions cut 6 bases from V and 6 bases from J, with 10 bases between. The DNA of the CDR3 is TGTGCCAGCAGAGAGGGGGGTGATACGCAGTATTTT. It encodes CASREGGDTQYF.

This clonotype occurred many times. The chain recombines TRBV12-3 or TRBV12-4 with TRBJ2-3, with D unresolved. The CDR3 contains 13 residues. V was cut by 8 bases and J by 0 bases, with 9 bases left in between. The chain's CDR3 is CASAGSSTDTQYF. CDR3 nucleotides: TGTGCCAGCGCCGGCTCCAGCACAGATACGCAGTATTTT.

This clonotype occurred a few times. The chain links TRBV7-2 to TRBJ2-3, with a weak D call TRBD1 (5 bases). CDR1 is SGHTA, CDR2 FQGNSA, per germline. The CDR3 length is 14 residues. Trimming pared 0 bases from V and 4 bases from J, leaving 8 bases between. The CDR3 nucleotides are TGTGCCAGCAGCTTAGCGACAGACCCAGATACGCAGTATTTT. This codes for CASSLATDPDTQYF.

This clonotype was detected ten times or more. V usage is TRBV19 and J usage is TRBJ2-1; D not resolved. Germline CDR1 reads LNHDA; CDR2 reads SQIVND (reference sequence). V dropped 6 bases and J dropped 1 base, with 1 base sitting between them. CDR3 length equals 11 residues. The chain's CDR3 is CASRSYNEQFF. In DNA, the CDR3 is TGTGCCAGTAGGTCCTACAATGAGCAGTTCTTC.

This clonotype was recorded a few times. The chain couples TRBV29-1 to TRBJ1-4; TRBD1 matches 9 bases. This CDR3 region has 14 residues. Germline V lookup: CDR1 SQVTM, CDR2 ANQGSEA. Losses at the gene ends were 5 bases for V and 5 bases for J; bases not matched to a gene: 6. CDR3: CSVLGQGANEKLFF. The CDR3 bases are TGCAGCGTTCTGGGACAGGGCGCGAATGAAAAACTGTTTTTT.

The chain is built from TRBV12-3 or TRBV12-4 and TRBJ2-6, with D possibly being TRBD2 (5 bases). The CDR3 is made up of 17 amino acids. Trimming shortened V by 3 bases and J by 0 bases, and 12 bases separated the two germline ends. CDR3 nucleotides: TGTGCCAGCAGTTTTGAGGGTGGGAGCTCTGGGGCCAACGTCCTGACTTTC. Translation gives CASSFEGGSSGANVLTF.

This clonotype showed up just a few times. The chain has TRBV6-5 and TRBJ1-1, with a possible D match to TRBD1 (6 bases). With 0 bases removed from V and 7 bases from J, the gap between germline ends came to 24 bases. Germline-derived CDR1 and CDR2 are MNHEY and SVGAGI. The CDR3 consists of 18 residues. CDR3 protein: CASSYSWGGDGGLHEAFF. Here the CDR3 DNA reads TGTGCCAGCAGTTACTCTTGGGGGGGAGACGGGGGCCTACATGAAGCTTTCTTT.

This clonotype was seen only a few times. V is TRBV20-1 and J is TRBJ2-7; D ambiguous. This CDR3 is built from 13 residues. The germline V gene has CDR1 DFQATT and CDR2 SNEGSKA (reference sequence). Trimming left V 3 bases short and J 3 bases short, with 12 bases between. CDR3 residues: CSASRKSIYEQYF. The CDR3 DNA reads TGCAGTGCTAGTCGGAAATCGATCTACGAGCAGTACTTC.

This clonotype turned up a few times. The CDR3 bases are TGCGCCAGCAGCCAAGATCGGGGACTAGGACAAGAGACCCAGTACTTC. Its translation: CASSQDRGLGQETQYF. This chain joins TRBV4-3 and TRBJ2-5, with 8 bases aligning to TRBD2. J was trimmed by 2 bases and V by 0 bases; bases with no gene match: 5. The CDR3 has 16 amino acids. Germline CDR1 is LGHNA and CDR2 is YSLEER.